These 2 T cell receptor beta chains were all obtained from the same sample, sequenced in a study of T cell responses to AZD1222 COVID-19 vaccine. The assay was immunoSEQ multiplex PCR, and TCRdb's table has in-frame clones only and misses some. The data show around 95,000 clones, roughly 90% seen once. The material was peripheral blood, obtained on day 0 of AZD1222 vaccination. These receptors were obtained from an adult in good health.

CDR3 in DNA: TGTGCCAGCAGTTTAATCGGGGTTCTGGGGGGCGCCGGCCAAGAGACCCAGTACTTC. Protein product: CASSLIGVLGGAGQETQYF. The J gene is TRBJ2-5, the V gene TRBV28; D assignment may be TRBD1 or TRBD2 (6 bases each). The CDR3 sequence is 19 residues long. Germline-derived CDR1 and CDR2 are MDHEN and SYDVKM. Trimming stripped 2 bases from V and 1 base from J, with 23 bases between. Looking up the rest from reference TRBV28 and TRBJ2-5 gives the full variable domain: DVKVTQSSRYLVKRTGEKVFLECVQDMDHENMFWYRQDPGLGLRLIYFSYDVKMKEKGDIPEGYSVSREKKERFSLILESASTNQTSMYLCASSLIGVLGGAGQETQYFGPGTRLLVL.

V and J are TRBV6-2 or TRBV6-3 and TRBJ2-1; 7 bases agree with TRBD1. J lost 4 bases, V lost 5 bases, and 5 bases had no gene match. Germline CDR1 MNHEY, CDR2 SVGEGT. CDR3 length: 14 residues. The CDR3 spells CASSHRGEYNEQFF. The CDR3 DNA reads TGTGCCAGCAGTCACAGGGGTGAATACAATGAGCAGTTCTTC.